Below, 3 T cell receptor beta chains from the same sample are listed, as sequenced in a study of naive and memory T cell subsets (dated by TCRdb to about 2017). Libraries were built with UMI-ligation and nested PCR. Sequenced on an Illumina MiSeq. An equimolar mix of two oligonucleotides covering both TRBC1 and TRBC2 was used as the beta constant-region primer. Four rounds of PCR were used to amplify ligated cDNA, with nested alpha and beta constant-region primers being used together with the SP2 primer. The public sequencing data were trimmed at Q25 with fastp and processed into clonotypes with MiXCR by TCRdb, which kept only in-frame beta chains. Entries that share a CDR3 protein sequence are merged under the most common genes and DNA. Recorded for this sample are 95,000 to 150,000 distinct CDR3 sequences; 30% to 45% of them occurred a single time. About 0.85% of the sample rests with the top ten.

What was sequenced was central memory CD4+ T cells from blood. According to the study, the label for this sample's cell subset or site signals: central memory, CD45RA- CD27+. Every receptor here comes from a human donor in good health.

This clonotype was counted a single time. The rearrangement links TRBV11-2 to TRBJ2-5, with 12 bases matching TRBD2. CDR1 and CDR2 (germline): SGHAT, FQNNGV. The CDR3 is 16 amino acids. The junction had 6 bases not matched to a gene; V was cut back by 0 bases and J by 7 bases. This chain's CDR3 is CASSLEASGRGGTQYF. In DNA, the CDR3 is TGTGCCAGCAGCTTAGAGGCTAGCGGGAGGGGGGGGACCCAGTACTTC.

The chain links TRBV6-1 to TRBJ1-5; perhaps TRBD1 as D (5 bases). Germline V gene sequence: CDR1 MNHNS, CDR2 SASEGT. Trimming left V 2 bases short and J 3 bases short, with 17 bases between. This CDR3 is built from 17 residues. The CDR3 sequence: CASSEQRDPRYNQPQHF. The CDR3 DNA reads as TGTGCCAGCAGTGAACAGCGGGACCCCCGATACAATCAGCCCCAGCATTTT.

This clonotype was seen a handful of times. This sequence joins TRBV28 and TRBJ1-2; unclear D gene. Germline V lookup: CDR1 MDHEN, CDR2 SYDVKM. The germline V and J ends were trimmed by 4 bases and 4 bases, with 10 bases remaining between them. The CDR3 sequence is 13 residues long. The CDR3 here is CASSSVGTYGYTF. Written as DNA, the CDR3 is TGTGCCAGCAGTTCGGTCGGAACCTATGGCTACACCTTC.